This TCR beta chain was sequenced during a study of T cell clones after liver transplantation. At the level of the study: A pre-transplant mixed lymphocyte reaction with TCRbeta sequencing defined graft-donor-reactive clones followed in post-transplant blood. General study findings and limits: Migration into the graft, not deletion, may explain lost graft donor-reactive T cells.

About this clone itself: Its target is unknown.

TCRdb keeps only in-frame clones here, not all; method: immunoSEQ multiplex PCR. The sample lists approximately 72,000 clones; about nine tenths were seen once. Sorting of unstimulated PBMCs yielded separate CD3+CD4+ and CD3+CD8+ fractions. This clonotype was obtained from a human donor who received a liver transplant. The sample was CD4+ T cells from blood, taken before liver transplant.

The CDR3 coding sequence is TGTGCCAGCAGCTCCCCTCAGGGTGTAGAGGCCGGGGAGCTGTTTTTT. Its translation: CASSSPQGVEAGELFF. The chain combines TRBV7-9 with TRBJ2-2; possibly TRBD1 for D (5 bases). Germline lookup yields CDR1 SEHNR and CDR2 FQNEAQ (reference sequence). Trimming cost V 4 bases and J 6 bases, with 18 bases left between them. The CDR3 is 16 residues long.